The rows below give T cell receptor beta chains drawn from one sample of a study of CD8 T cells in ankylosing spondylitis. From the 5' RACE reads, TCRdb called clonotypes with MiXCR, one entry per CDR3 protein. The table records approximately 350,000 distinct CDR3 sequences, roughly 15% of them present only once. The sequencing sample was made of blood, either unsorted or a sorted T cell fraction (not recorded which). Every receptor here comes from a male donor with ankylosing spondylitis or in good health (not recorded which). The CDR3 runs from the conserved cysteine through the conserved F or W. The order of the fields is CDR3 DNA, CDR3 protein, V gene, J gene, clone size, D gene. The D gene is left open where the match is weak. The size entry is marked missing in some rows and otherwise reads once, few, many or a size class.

TGTGCCAGCAGTGCGGGCGGGGTGGGACACTACGAGCAGTACTTC	CASSAGGVGHYEQYF	TRBV25-1	TRBJ2-7	.	.
TGCAGCGCCATAGACAGGAACTATGGCTACACCTTC	CSAIDRNYGYTF	TRBV29-1	TRBJ1-2	few	.
TGTGCCACCAGTGATTCTCTGCGGACAGAGACCCAGTACTTC	CATSDSLRTETQYF	TRBV24-1	TRBJ2-5	.	.
TGTGCCAGCAGTCTCGGACAGGTAGGGGCTTTCTTT	CASSLGQVGAFF	TRBV12-3/TRBV12-4	TRBJ1-1	few	TRBD1
TGCGCCAGCAGCTTGGAAAAGACTAGGCATGAGCAGTTCTTC	CASSLEKTRHEQFF	TRBV5-1	TRBJ2-1	few	.
TGCGCCAGCAGCTTGCCGGCACTGGGTGGCACAGATACGCAGTATTTT	CASSLPALGGTDTQYF	TRBV5-1	TRBJ2-3	few	.
TGTGCCAGCAGCTTAATAGGGTATAATTCACCCCTCCACTTT	CASSLIGYNSPLHF	TRBV7-6	TRBJ1-6	.	.
TGCAGTGCTAGGGGGACTAGCGGTTCCTACGAGCAGTACTTC	CSARGTSGSYEQYF	TRBV20-1	TRBJ2-7	.	TRBD2
TGTGCCAGCAGCCCCGGGTGGGGAGGCTATGGCTACACCTTC	CASSPGWGGYGYTF	TRBV3-1	TRBJ1-2	many	.
TGCGCCAGCAGCCTAAACATGGGAATTAATGAAAAACTGTTTTTT	CASSLNMGINEKLFF	TRBV5-1	TRBJ1-4	few	.
TGTGCCAGCAGTTTTTTTCCTTTTCCCCCCAGCCGGGGCACTAATGAAAAACTGTTTTTT	CASSFFPFPPSRGTNEKLFF	TRBV12-3/TRBV12-4	TRBJ1-4	.	.
TGTGCCAGCAGCTTTAGAGGGCGGGTTCTTTCCCAAGAGACCCAGTACTTC	CASSFRGRVLSQETQYF	TRBV11-2	TRBJ2-5	.	.
TGCAGCGTCGCCCCTGGTCAGGGGCTGAACACTGAAGCTTTCTTT	CSVAPGQGLNTEAFF	TRBV29-1	TRBJ1-1	few	.
TGTGCCAGCAGTCCCCGGGGGGGGCGCACAGATACGCAGTATTTT	CASSPRGGRTDTQYF	TRBV5-6	TRBJ2-3	few	TRBD2
TGTGCCAGCAGCCAAGATTCCAAATTCTACGAGCAGTACTTC	CASSQDSKFYEQYF	TRBV3-1	TRBJ2-7	.	.
TGTGCCAGTGGGACTTCCAATTATGGCTACACCTTC	CASGTSNYGYTF	TRBV12-3/TRBV12-4	TRBJ1-2	.	.
TGCGCCAGCAGCCTACAAGCGGGGTTCACCACAGATACGCAGTATTTT	CASSLQAGFTTDTQYF	TRBV5-1	TRBJ2-3	.	TRBD2
TGTGCCAGCACCGACGGACTAGCGGGTTTGGAGCAGTACTTC	CASTDGLAGLEQYF	TRBV12-3/TRBV12-4	TRBJ2-7	.	TRBD2
TGCAGAGGACAGGGGAGGACGAAAAATGAGCAGTTCTTC	CRGQGRTKNEQFF	TRBV29-1	TRBJ2-1	many	TRBD1
TGTGCCAGCAGTTACTCGAATAAGGGGCGAGATACGCAGTATTTT	CASSYSNKGRDTQYF	TRBV6-5	TRBJ2-3	many	.
TGCGCCAGCATTCCCTCCCCCCAGGGTAACCAAGAGACCCAGTACTTC	CASIPSPQGNQETQYF	TRBV5-1	TRBJ2-5	few	.
TGTGCCAGCAGTGAAGAGTTGGCAAGGGGGGGGCAGTTCTTC	CASSEELARGGQFF	TRBV6-1	TRBJ2-1	.	.
TGTGCCAGCAGTCACGGGGAGGGGAATTCACCCCTCCACTTT	CASSHGEGNSPLHF	TRBV25-1	TRBJ1-6	.	.
TGTGCCAGCAGCCAAGGGCCAGCGGGGGCCACAGATACGCAGTATTTT	CASSQGPAGATDTQYF	TRBV4-2	TRBJ2-3	.	TRBD2
TGTGCCAGCAGCCAAGATCTGGCCTTTCCGCCTGACACAGATACGCAGTATTTT	CASSQDLAFPPDTDTQYF	TRBV4-2	TRBJ2-3	few	.
TGTGCCAGCACCACAGGCAGGGCCAACACTGAAGCTTTCTTT	CASTTGRANTEAFF	TRBV12-3/TRBV12-4	TRBJ1-1	few	.
TGTGCCAGCAGCTTGGTATTGGGAAGGCAGATGAACACTGAAGCTTTCTTT	CASSLVLGRQMNTEAFF	TRBV5-6	TRBJ1-1	.	.
TGCGCCAGCAGCCCCGGACAGTCCCAAGAGACCCAGTACTTC	CASSPGQSQETQYF	TRBV5-1	TRBJ2-5	.	.
TGTGCCAGCAGTTTTACTAGCGGGGAGAACTCCTACGAGCAGTACTTC	CASSFTSGENSYEQYF	TRBV12-3/TRBV12-4	TRBJ2-7	.	TRBD2
TGTGCCAGTAGTATAGAGCAGGGTCCCACCGGGGAGCTGTTTTTT	CASSIEQGPTGELFF	TRBV19	TRBJ2-2	few	.
TGTGCCATCAGTGAGTTCGCAGATACGCAGTATTTT	CAISEFADTQYF	TRBV10-3	TRBJ2-3	.	.
TGCGCCAGCAGCTTGACAGGGAACAATCAGCCCCAGCATTTT	CASSLTGNNQPQHF	TRBV5-1	TRBJ1-5	many	.
TGTGCCAGCAGCTCCCCTCGACAGGGGGCCTACAATGAGCAGTTCTTC	CASSSPRQGAYNEQFF	TRBV11-2	TRBJ2-1	few	TRBD1
TGTGCCAGTAGTCCCTTCTCGGGAAGCTCCTACGAGCAGTACTTC	CASSPFSGSSYEQYF	TRBV19	TRBJ2-7	.	.
TGCGCCAGCAGCAACAGCGGGGGGGCCTACGAGCAGTACTTC	CASSNSGGAYEQYF	TRBV5-1	TRBJ2-7	few	TRBD2
TGTGCCAGCAGCTTAGATAGTAGGGAGCCGTACTTC	CASSLDSREPYF	TRBV11-2	TRBJ2-4	once	.
TGCAGCGTTGTGTCCAGCAACTATGGCTACACCTTC	CSVVSSNYGYTF	TRBV29-1	TRBJ1-2	.	.
TGCTGTGCTAGAGTCCTGGACAGGTCCAACGTGGGGGAAGCTTTCTTT	CCARVLDRSNVGEAFF	TRBV20-1	TRBJ1-1	.	TRBD1
TGTGCCAGCAGCCAAGCGGGAGGGTCCTACAATGAGCAGTTCTTC	CASSQAGGSYNEQFF	TRBV12-3/TRBV12-4	TRBJ2-1	many	TRBD2
TGCGCCAGCAGCCAAGACGACACTGAAGCTTTCTTT	CASSQDDTEAFF	TRBV4-1	TRBJ1-1	few	.
TGCAGTGCTACAGGGCTGACGAACACCGGGGAGCTGTTTTTT	CSATGLTNTGELFF	TRBV20-1	TRBJ2-2	few	.
TGCAGTGCTCTTCGACAGTTCACAGATACGCAGTATTTT	CSALRQFTDTQYF	TRBV20-1	TRBJ2-3	.	.
TGCGCCAGCAGCTTCACAGGGGTGGGGGCCAAAAACATTCAGTACTTC	CASSFTGVGAKNIQYF	TRBV5-1	TRBJ2-4	.	TRBD1
TGTGCCAGCAGCTCCATCAGCTCCTATAATTCACCCCTCCACTTT	CASSSISSYNSPLHF	TRBV5-6	TRBJ1-6	few	.
TGTGCCAGCAGCACACCTCACTCTGGAAACACCATATATTTT	CASSTPHSGNTIYF	TRBV6-1	TRBJ1-3	.	.
TGTGCCAGCAGCCCCGAGGGGGCAGTCTACGAGCAGTACTTC	CASSPEGAVYEQYF	TRBV12-3/TRBV12-4	TRBJ2-7	many	TRBD1
TGCAGTGCTAGTGACCACTCAAACACCGGGGAGCTGTTTTTT	CSASDHSNTGELFF	TRBV20-1	TRBJ2-2	.	.
TGCGCCAGCACCCTAGGAGGACACACTGCGGTCCCCACTGAAGCTTTCTTT	CASTLGGHTAVPTEAFF	TRBV5-1	TRBJ1-1	few	.
TGCAGTGCTTCGACTAGCGGGAGGGGGGAGACCCAGTACTTC	CSASTSGRGETQYF	TRBV20-1	TRBJ2-5	few	TRBD2
TGTGCCAGCAGTGAACGGGGGACAGGGACCCCCACCCTCCACTTT	CASSERGTGTPTLHF	TRBV2	TRBJ1-6	.	TRBD1